The sequence of this T cell receptor beta chain was determined in a study of T cells in Graves' hyperthyroidism and ophthalmopathy. Points on this clonotype: Its antigen remains unknown.

Study-level points and caveats: Model predictions of ophthalmopathy came a median 6.5 months before onset. Blood also contained most expanded thyroid clonotypes above 0.001.

Amplification targeted TCR beta CDR3 regions from RNA transcripts. The HTBI primer set served for first-round RT-PCR of the TCR CDR3. TCRdb passed the multiplex PCR reads through MiXCR, listing each CDR3 protein once. The table has 500,000 to 600,000 distinct CDR3 sequences, 40% to 55% seen once; the top ten hold about 8%. There are 16 residues in the CDR3. Trimming shortened V by 7 bases and J by 0 bases, and 16 bases separated the two germline ends. Germline V gene lookup returns CDR1 ENHRY and CDR2 SYGVKD. Over 18 months, lack of ophthalmopathy progression marked Graves' hyperthyroidism as stable. Diagnoses rested on clinical symptoms, serum thyroxine and TRAb, thyroid ultrasound and orbital computed tomography.

The sequenced material came from peripheral blood or thyroid tissue (not recorded which). V and J are TRBV10-3 and TRBJ2-1, with D perhaps assigned TRBD1 or TRBD2 (6 bases each). The receptor comes from a woman between 18 and 29 years old with Graves' hyperthyroidism. The CDR3 bases are TGTGCCATCACGCCGGGGGCGGAGAGCTCCTACAATGAGCAGTTCTTC. Translating it yields CAITPGAESSYNEQFF.